This note documents a single T cell receptor beta chain sequence. As yet, its antigen is unknown. The germline V and J ends were trimmed by 2 bases and 3 bases, with 16 bases remaining between them. CDR1 GTSNPN and CDR2 SVGIG come from the germline V gene (reference sequence). The CDR3 covers 15 residues. This record comes from a study of CD8+ T cells in alopecia areata. Study observations and caveats: With just one nonresponder, it is still uncertain whether baseline CD8+ expansion relates to response. Normal scalp showed lower clonality than lesional scalp, especially alopecia totalis/universalis.

Treatment of the sample: oral pan-JAK inhibitor, 5-10 mg twice daily. Sequencing relied on a cDNA template that was reverse transcribed from extracted RNA. The assay was immunoSEQ multiplex PCR, and TCRdb's table has in-frame clones only and misses some. The sample lists about 150,000 clones, roughly 52% seen once, with around a sixth in the top ten. The sequencing used CD8+ T cells sorted from blood, collected at week 4, from a patient treated with tofacitinib. The TCR originated in a human donor with alopecia areata. V usage is TRBV30 and J usage is TRBJ1-1; D is unclear. The CDR3 DNA is TGTGCCTGGAGTTCGTTTGGGGAGAGAGACACTGAAGCTTTCTTT. Translating it yields CAWSSFGERDTEAFF.